Following are 8 T cell receptor beta chains from one sample sequenced in a study of graft-versus-host responses after intestinal transplantation. These receptors lack a known antigen. Profiled with immunoSEQ multiplex PCR; TCRdb holds only in-frame clones, not every one. The sample yields about 50,000 clones, around 90% seen once. The sequences come from unstimulated CD4+ T cells sorted from spleen or lymph node cells, collected before transplant. These receptors were taken from a human donor who was the organ donor for an intestinal transplant.

Only one count was recorded for this clone. This chain connects TRBV28 to TRBJ2-5, with a tentative D call TRBD1 (6 bases). The germline gives CDR1 MDHEN, CDR2 SYDVKM. Trimming cost V 4 bases and J 4 bases, with 10 bases left between them. The CDR3 sequence is 13 residues long. The CDR3: CASSWGRGETQYF. Here the CDR3 DNA reads TGTGCCAGCAGTTGGGGCAGGGGAGAGACCCAGTACTTC.

The chain employs TRBV7-3 and TRBJ2-2, with 8 bases that match TRBD1. From germline, CDR1 is SGHTA and CDR2 FQGTGA. CDR3 length: 17 amino acids. The V segment lost 1 base and the J segment 7 bases; nucleotides outside the gene matches: 11. CDR3 nucleotide sequence: TGTGCCAGCAGCTTAAACCCCAGGGGGCTTGATGGCGGGGAGCTGTTTTTT. Its protein product is CASSLNPRGLDGGELFF. Variable domain in full (rest from reference TRBV7-3 and TRBJ2-2): GAGVSQTPSNKVTEKGKYVELRCDPISGHTALYWYRQSLGQGPEFLIYFQGTGAADDSGLPNDRFFAVRPEGSVSTLKIQRTERGDSAVYLCASSLNPRGLDGGELFFGEGSRLTVL.

A few counts support this clone. J is TRBJ2-7 and V is TRBV6-6; 10 bases match TRBD2. This CDR3 contains 15 residues. Looked up from germline, CDR1 is MNHNY and CDR2 is SVGAGI (reference sequence). The trim removed 1 base at V and 6 bases at J, leaving 6 bases unmatched. CDR3 DNA: TGTGCCAGCAGTTACTGGCCTAGCGGGAGTGGCGAGCAGTACTTC. Translated, it gives CASSYWPSGSGEQYF.

This chain joins TRBV7-2 and TRBJ1-6; D is possibly TRBD1 (5 bases). Germline-derived CDR1 and CDR2 are SGHTA and FQGNSA. The CDR3 loop spans 15 amino acids. V was shortened by 0 bases and J by 10 bases, with 13 bases between the two germline ends. This CDR3 reads CASSLAGTGESPLHF. The CDR3 DNA reads as TGTGCCAGCAGCTTAGCCGGGACTGGGGAATCACCCCTCCACTTT.

The J gene is TRBJ2-1, the V gene TRBV4-1; D is perhaps TRBD2 (5 bases). Germline loops: CDR1 MGHRA, CDR2 YSYEKL. V lost 4 bases, J lost 0 bases, and 10 bases lay in between. This CDR3 has 15 amino acids. The CDR3 region has the DNA TGCGCCAGCAGCCGCGAGCGGCCCTCCTACAATGAGCAGTTCTTC. This encodes CASSRERPSYNEQFF.

V gene TRBV28 combines with J gene TRBJ2-5; D might be TRBD2 (5 bases). The CDR3 runs to 14 residues. Germline CDR1 reads MDHEN; CDR2 reads SYDVKM. V gave up 6 bases and J gave up 7 bases, with 18 bases separating them. The CDR3 bases are TGTGCCAGCAGCACTCCGGGCCTAGGAGGGACCCAGTACTTC. Its translation is CASSTPGLGGTQYF.

The J gene is TRBJ2-2, the V gene TRBV4-2; the match to TRBD2 covers 8 bases. The junction had 5 bases not matched to a gene; V was cut back by 3 bases and J by 2 bases. Germline CDR1 and CDR2: LGHNA and YNFKEQ. The CDR3 is 16 amino acids. In nucleotides, the CDR3 is TGTGCCAGCAGCCAGTCACTAGCGGTCAACACCGGGGAGCTGTTTTTT. It codes for CASSQSLAVNTGELFF.

The V and J genes are TRBV4-1 and TRBJ2-1; possible D gene TRBD2, 5 bases. The V gene's germline CDR1 is MGHRA and CDR2 YSYEKL. This CDR3 comprises 13 residues. The V gene lost 5 bases and the J gene lost 0 bases, with 5 bases spanning the gap. CDR3 nucleotides: TGCGCCAGCAGCGGGAGCTCCTACAATGAGCAGTTCTTC. Translated, it gives CASSGSSYNEQFF.